The 26 T cell receptor beta chains below come from one sample, sequenced in a study of blood T cell repertoires in COVID-19. Clones were sequenced by immunoSEQ multiplex PCR, and TCRdb holds only the in-frame ones, with some missing. The data show more than 200,000 clones, with over 65% seen just once and 2% to 3% held by the top ten. The sample was peripheral blood. Receptors were obtained from a woman between 70 and 85 years old with active or convalescent COVID-19.

CDR3 DNA: TGTGCCAGCTCGCGAGACGCGACACGGCCCCAGCATTTT. This gives the protein CASSRDATRPQHF. The chain employs TRBV18 and TRBJ1-5; D unclear. CDR3 length equals 13 residues. V was trimmed by 6 bases and J by 9 bases, leaving 15 bases between them. The germline CDR1 and CDR2 sequences are KGHSH and LQKENI.

The V call is TRBV20-1, the J call TRBJ1-6; D ambiguous. Germline V gives CDR1 DFQATT, CDR2 SNEGSKA (reference sequence). The CDR3 has 14 residues. V dropped 3 bases and J dropped 7 bases, with 13 bases sitting between them. In nucleotides, the CDR3 is TGCAGTGCTAGTGCCGGGAGCCCCAATTCACCCCTCCACTTT. This gives the protein CSASAGSPNSPLHF.

The genes are TRBV6-6 and TRBJ1-3; 9 bases are shared with TRBD1. This CDR3 is 14 amino acids long. Germline values: CDR1 MNHNY, CDR2 SVGAGI (reference sequence). J was trimmed by 4 bases and V by 6 bases; bases with no gene match: 4. CDR3 loop: CASSLQGAGNTIYF. As DNA, the CDR3 is TGTGCCAGCAGCCTACAGGGGGCAGGAAACACCATATATTTT.

The gene calls are TRBV6-5 and TRBJ1-5; unclear D gene. This CDR3 contains 15 residues. The V gene's germline CDR1 is MNHEY and CDR2 SVGAGI. Trimming left V 7 bases short and J 4 bases short, with 17 bases between. CDR3 protein: CASTGSGPRNQPQHF. In DNA, the CDR3 is TGTGCCAGCACGGGATCAGGACCGAGAAATCAGCCCCAGCATTTT.

The V and J genes are TRBV5-1 and TRBJ1-2; TRBD1 aligns across 7 bases. Germline trimming cut 2 bases from V and 3 bases from J; bases unmatched to any gene: 7. The CDR3 has 15 amino acids. Germline values: CDR1 SGHRS, CDR2 YFSETQ. Written as DNA, the CDR3 is TGCGCCAGCAGCTTAACAGGGGATTTTGACTATGGCTACACCTTC. This codes for CASSLTGDFDYGYTF.

The chain combines TRBV4-2 with TRBJ1-3; 10 bases line up with TRBD1. The length of the CDR3 is 14 residues. Germline lookup yields CDR1 LGHNA and CDR2 YNFKEQ. V dropped 1 base and J dropped 9; count of bases not matched to a gene: 3. The CDR3 sequence is CASSQGQGAPTIYF. CDR3 nucleotides: TGTGCCAGCAGCCAAGGACAGGGGGCTCCCACCATATATTTT.

The V call is TRBV4-2, the J call TRBJ2-7; D call uncertain. The V end was cut by 1 base, the J end by 6 bases, with 19 bases between. The V gene's germline CDR1 is LGHNA and CDR2 YNFKEQ. CDR3 length equals 16 residues. This CDR3 reads CASSQAVKSSHGEQYF. CDR3 nucleotides: TGTGCCAGCAGCCAAGCCGTTAAGAGTAGTCACGGCGAGCAGTACTTC.

This sequence joins TRBV9 and TRBJ1-5; 7 nucleotides match TRBD1. The trim removed 4 bases at V and 5 bases at J, leaving 3 bases unmatched. Germline V lookup: CDR1 SGDLS, CDR2 YYNGEE. This CDR3 comprises 13 residues. CDR3 in DNA: TGTGCCAGCAGCAAAGGGACAGATCAGCCCCAGCATTTT. Amino acids: CASSKGTDQPQHF.

This clone was observed once. The rearrangement links TRBV5-1 to TRBJ1-1, with D maybe TRBD1 (6 bases). The germline V gene has CDR1 SGHRS and CDR2 YFSETQ. V lost 9 bases and J lost 0, with 12 bases in between. CDR3 length: 13 amino acids. CDR3 sequence (DNA): TGCGCCACCTCCAGGGGCATGAACACTGAAGCTTTCTTT. Its translation is CATSRGMNTEAFF. Drawing the rest from reference TRBV5-1 and TRBJ1-1, the complete variable domain is KAGVTQTPRYLIKTRGQQVTLSCSPISGHRSVSWYQQTPGQGLQFLFEYFSETQRNKGNFPGRFSGRQFSNSRSEMNVSTLELGDSALYLCATSRGMNTEAFFGQGTRLTVV.

The chain carries TRBV27 and TRBJ1-5; the D is unclear. The CDR3 spans 14 residues. Germline CDR1 reads MNHEY; CDR2 reads SMNVEV (reference sequence). Trimming stripped 5 bases from V and 2 bases from J, with 10 bases between. CDR3 region: CASSGRMGNQPQHF. As DNA, the CDR3 is TGTGCCAGCAGTGGCCGTATGGGCAATCAGCCCCAGCATTTT.

The V call is TRBV19, the J call TRBJ1-5; TRBD1 agrees at 8 bases. CDR1 and CDR2 (germline): LNHDA, SQIVND (reference sequence). The CDR3 is made up of 18 amino acids. V shed 0 bases, J shed 0 bases, and the junction held 7 bases outside the gene matches. The CDR3 region has the DNA TGTGCCAGTAGTATAGATAGGACAGGGCCCTATAGCAATCAGCCCCAGCATTTT. Translating gives CASSIDRTGPYSNQPQHF.

This clone was seen a handful of times. V gene TRBV7-3 combines with J gene TRBJ2-1, with TRBD2 identical over 11 bases. Germline V CDR1 and CDR2: SGHTA, FQGTGA. This CDR3 is 15 amino acids long. V lost 5 bases and J lost 9; bases outside the gene matches: 9. CDR3 in amino acids: CASSPPTSGVSEQFF. The CDR3 DNA is TGTGCCAGCAGCCCACCGACTAGCGGGGTCAGTGAGCAGTTCTTC.

This clone has a count of ten or more. Here the CDR3 reads CASSSTGGPYEQYF. The CDR3 DNA sequence: TGTGCCAGCAGCAGCACAGGCGGCCCCTACGAGCAGTACTTC. The V and J genes are TRBV27 and TRBJ2-7, with D tentatively TRBD1 (5 bases). V lost 6 bases to trimming and J lost 2 bases, with 14 bases between them. The CDR3 runs to 14 residues. Germline V gene lookup returns CDR1 MNHEY and CDR2 SMNVEV (reference sequence).

This chain links TRBV9 with TRBJ2-1; 11 nucleotides match TRBD2. V lost 3 bases to trimming and J lost 4 bases; unmatched junction nucleotides: 6. The CDR3 sequence is 16 residues long. The V gene's germline CDR1 is SGDLS and CDR2 YYNGEE. DNA of the CDR3: TGTGCCAGCAGCGGCCGACTAGCGGGGATGTACAATGAGCAGTTCTTC. Translated: CASSGRLAGMYNEQFF.

V is TRBV9 and J is TRBJ2-2; 10 nucleotides agree with TRBD2. The CDR3 is made up of 19 amino acids. Trimming removed 0 bases from V and 5 bases from J; junction bases left unmatched: 13. Germline V gives CDR1 SGDLS, CDR2 YYNGEE. The chain's CDR3 is CASSVDPPLAGVCTGELFF. CDR3 sequence (DNA): TGTGCCAGCAGCGTAGACCCCCCCCTAGCGGGAGTATGTACCGGGGAGCTGTTTTTT.

The CDR3 loop is CASSLQGKTQYF. As DNA, the CDR3 is TGTGCCAGCAGCCTCCAGGGGAAGACCCAGTACTTC. The chain couples TRBV11-3 to TRBJ2-5; perhaps TRBD1 as D (6 bases). Per germline, CDR1 SGHNT and CDR2 YENEEA. With 5 bases removed from V and 6 bases from J, the gap between germline ends came to 10 bases. This CDR3 is 12 amino acids long.

The V call is TRBV3-1 (or the pseudogene TRBV3-2), the J call TRBJ1-2; D is unclear. This CDR3 contains 12 residues. The V gene lost 4 bases and the J gene lost 7 bases, with 10 bases spanning the gap. From germline, CDR1 is LGHDT and CDR2 YNNKEL (reference sequence). The DNA for the CDR3 is TGTGCCAGCAGCCCCCTGGGGAGTGGCTACACCTTC. Translating it yields CASSPLGSGYTF.

As for this clone: Given a much more abundant clone one base away, this may be a read error. The chain employs TRBV4-2 and TRBJ2-1; 10 bases align to TRBD2. The trim removed 4 bases at V and 4 bases at J, leaving 1 base unmatched. Germline assignment: CDR1 LGHNA and CDR2 YNFKEQ. CDR3 length equals 14 residues. DNA for the CDR3: TGTGCCAGCAGCCCTAGCGGGGGTTACAATGAGCAGTTCTTC. The encoded protein is CASSPSGGYNEQFF.

J is TRBJ2-1 and V is TRBV19; 7 positions agree with TRBD2. The trim removed 11 bases at V and 2 bases at J, leaving 9 bases unmatched. From germline, CDR1 is LNHDA and CDR2 SQIVND (reference sequence). The CDR3 has 14 amino acids. The CDR3 DNA is TGTGCCTCCGCCCGGCTAGCGGCCTACAATGAGCAGTTCTTC. This translates into CASARLAAYNEQFF.

This clone has a single count. The DNA for the CDR3 is TGTGCCAGCAGTTTCCAGGGGGCTTACTACGAGCAGTACTTC. Its protein product is CASSFQGAYYEQYF. The chain joins TRBV28 to TRBJ2-7, with 8 bases fitting TRBD1. The CDR3 is 14 residues long. CDR1 and CDR2 (germline): MDHEN, SYDVKM. Unmatched junction bases numbered 4, after V lost 3 bases and J lost 3 bases.

The V gene is TRBV2, the J gene TRBJ2-3; D might be TRBD2 (5 bases). This CDR3 is 14 amino acids long. Trimming took 6 bases from V and 2 from J, leaving 12 bases between them. Germline-derived CDR1 and CDR2 are SNHLY and FYNNEI. The CDR3 DNA reads as TGTGCCAGCAGGAGGGCAGTGCCCACAGATACGCAGTATTTT. Amino acids: CASRRAVPTDTQYF.

This clone was seen just once. This chain connects TRBV27 to TRBJ2-7, with 9 bases that match TRBD2. Trimming at V came to 4 bases and at J to 7 bases, leaving 5 bases not matched to a gene. The CDR3 is made up of 13 amino acids. Germline values: CDR1 MNHEY, CDR2 SMNVEV (reference sequence). In DNA, the CDR3 is TGTGCCAGCAGTTCTAGCGGGGCAGAGGAGCAGTACTTC. Residues: CASSSSGAEEQYF.

Only one count was recorded for this clone. The chain carries TRBV5-1 and TRBJ2-5, with TRBD1 matching over 9 bases. The length of the CDR3 is 14 residues. The germline V gene encodes CDR1 SGHRS and CDR2 YFSETQ. Germline trimming cut 0 bases from V and 9 bases from J; bases unmatched to any gene: 6. CDR3 amino acids: CASSLGDREVAQYF. As DNA, the CDR3 is TGCGCCAGCAGCTTGGGGGACAGGGAGGTCGCCCAGTACTTC.

The chain joins TRBV3-1 (or the pseudogene TRBV3-2) to TRBJ1-4, with 9 bases aligning to TRBD1. The CDR3 is 15 amino acids. From germline, CDR1 is LGHDT and CDR2 YNNKEL (reference sequence). The V and J ends lost 3 bases and 5 bases, in that order; junction bases with no gene match: 4. The CDR3 DNA reads TGTGCCAGCAGCCAGGGGACAGGGTTAAATGAAAAACTGTTTTTT. Residues: CASSQGTGLNEKLFF.

V is TRBV6-6 and J is TRBJ2-1, with TRBD2 as a possible D gene (6 bases). V was cut by 0 bases and J by 2 bases, with 11 bases left in between. CDR1 MNHNY and CDR2 SVGAGI come from the germline V gene (reference sequence). This CDR3 contains 16 residues. The CDR3 protein is CASSYSLASPYNEQFF. In DNA, the CDR3 is TGTGCCAGCAGTTACTCGCTAGCGAGCCCCTACAATGAGCAGTTCTTC.

In this sample, this clone turned up a few times. The chain joins TRBV12-3 or TRBV12-4 to TRBJ1-5; D perhaps matches TRBD1 (5 bases). This CDR3 contains 13 residues. The ends were cut back, 2 bases at V and 5 bases at J, with 7 bases in the middle. The CDR3 loop reads CASSLWGDQPQHF. The CDR3 region has the DNA TGTGCCAGCAGTTTATGGGGGGATCAGCCCCAGCATTTT.